These 27 T cell receptor beta chains share one sample of origin, sequenced in a study of T cell responses to AZD1222 COVID-19 vaccine. Using immunoSEQ multiplex PCR, the repertoire was profiled, and TCRdb retains in-frame clones only, with some absent. The table has about 160,000 clones, around nine tenths seen once. This specimen was peripheral blood, taken 28 days after the second AZD1222 dose. These receptors came from an adult who received the AZD1222 COVID-19 vaccine.

In its sample, this clone was seen once. The chain carries TRBV4-1 and TRBJ1-3, with 9 bases that match TRBD1. From germline, CDR1 is MGHRA and CDR2 YSYEKL. The CDR3 is 15 amino acids. J lost 5 bases, V lost 3 bases, and 5 bases had no gene match. The CDR3: CASSQDGTGRNTIYF. The CDR3 DNA is TGCGCCAGCAGCCAGGACGGGACAGGGCGAAACACCATATATTTT.

V and J are TRBV19 and TRBJ1-5, with D tentatively TRBD1 (6 bases). The CDR3 has 15 residues. Germline assignment: CDR1 LNHDA and CDR2 SQIVND (reference sequence). V was clipped by 5 bases and J by 10 bases, with 21 bases between them. The CDR3 coding sequence is TGTGCCAGTAGTCCGCGGCAGGGGATGTTTCTACCCCAGCATTTT. Its protein is CASSPRQGMFLPQHF.

V and J are TRBV10-3 and TRBJ2-7, with D tentatively TRBD1 (6 bases). Germline CDR1 and CDR2: ENHRY and SYGVKD. This CDR3 region has 14 residues. V shed 0 bases and J shed 5 bases, with 11 bases lying between them. This CDR3 reads CAISESDRPNEQYF. The CDR3 coding sequence is TGTGCCATCAGTGAGTCCGACAGGCCCAACGAGCAGTACTTC.

This chain links TRBV10-2 with TRBJ2-1; D is perhaps TRBD1 (6 bases). The CDR3 is 13 residues long. The V gene lost 7 bases and the J gene lost 7 bases, with 14 bases spanning the gap. Germline values: CDR1 WSHSY, CDR2 SAAADI. The CDR3 is CASTDRWENEQFF. CDR3 DNA sequence: TGCGCCAGCACAGACAGGTGGGAGAATGAGCAGTTCTTC.

This rearrangement joins TRBV12-5 to TRBJ2-3; the D gene is possibly TRBD2 (6 bases). The CDR3 is 16 residues long. CDR1 is LGHNT and CDR2 is FRNRAP in the germline V gene. Trimming left V 1 base short and J 4 bases short, with 15 bases between. The CDR3 loop is CASGLALALPADTQYF. The CDR3 coding sequence is TGTGCTAGTGGTTTGGCACTAGCCCTCCCGGCAGATACGCAGTATTTT. The variable domain in full, completed from reference TRBV12-5 and TRBJ2-3, reads DARVTQTPRHKVTEMGQEVTMRCQPILGHNTVFWYRQTMMQGLELLAYFRNRAPLDDSGMPKDRFSAEMPDATLATLKIQPSEPRDSAVYFCASGLALALPADTQYFGPGTRLTVL.

This CDR3 is CSARENYEQYF. CDR3 in DNA: TGCAGTGCTAGAGAAAACTACGAGCAGTACTTC. The chain carries TRBV20-1 and TRBJ2-7; the D is unclear. Germline CDR1 reads DFQATT; CDR2 reads SNEGSKA (reference sequence). The CDR3 loop spans 11 amino acids. V lost 0 bases, J lost 3 bases, and 3 bases lay in between.

The chain employs TRBV7-2 and TRBJ2-2, with D perhaps TRBD1 (6 bases). V lost 0 bases to trimming and J lost 8 bases, with 13 bases between them. Germline loops: CDR1 SGHTA, CDR2 FQGNSA. There are 15 residues in the CDR3. The CDR3 spells CASSLARAGEGELFF. The DNA of the CDR3 is TGTGCCAGCAGCTTAGCGAGGGCAGGGGAGGGGGAGCTGTTTTTT.

This clone has just one count. The chain employs TRBV6-1 and TRBJ2-7, with D uncertain. This CDR3 has 13 amino acids. The germline V gene encodes CDR1 MNHNS and CDR2 SASEGT. V lost 1 base, J lost 3 bases, and 7 bases lay in between. This chain's CDR3 is CASSEGPFYEQYF. The CDR3 DNA reads TGTGCCAGCAGTGAAGGTCCATTCTACGAGCAGTACTTC.

V usage is TRBV3-1 (or the pseudogene TRBV3-2) and J usage is TRBJ2-1; perhaps D is TRBD1 or TRBD2 (6 bases each). The CDR3 runs 18 residues. Germline CDR1 is LGHDT and CDR2 is YNNKEL (reference sequence). The V end was cut by 4 bases, the J end by 6 bases, with 25 bases between. In nucleotides, the CDR3 is TGTGCCAGCAGCCCCTCGCCGACAGGCCTGGGGCGGGGCAATGAGCAGTTCTTC. This translates into CASSPSPTGLGRGNEQFF.

This clone was seen just once. The V call is TRBV3-1 (or the pseudogene TRBV3-2), the J call TRBJ1-2, with D perhaps TRBD1 (5 bases). The germline V gene has CDR1 LGHDT and CDR2 YNNKEL (reference sequence). V was pared by 1 base and J by 5 bases, with 8 bases between. CDR3 length equals 13 residues. CDR3 DNA sequence: TGTGCCAGCAGCCAAGGCAGGGTGTATGGCTACACCTTC. Amino acids: CASSQGRVYGYTF.

V and J are TRBV13 and TRBJ1-2; possibly TRBD1 for D (5 bases). V gave up 1 base and J gave up 6 bases, with 15 bases separating them. From germline, CDR1 is PRHDT and CDR2 FYEKMQ (reference sequence). This CDR3 region has 15 residues. The CDR3: CASSLDVGGDDGYTF. DNA for the CDR3: TGTGCCAGCAGCTTAGACGTCGGTGGGGACGATGGCTACACCTTC.

This chain joins TRBV7-2 and TRBJ2-7, with 12 bases that match TRBD2. J gave up 7 bases and V 5 bases, and 9 bases lay outside the gene matches. This CDR3 region has 15 residues. Germline lookup yields CDR1 SGHTA and CDR2 FQGNSA. The CDR3 here is CASSPLAGGRGEQYF. The CDR3 coding sequence is TGTGCCAGCAGCCCGCTAGCGGGGGGGCGGGGAGAGCAGTACTTC.

V usage is TRBV18 and J usage is TRBJ2-7, with a possible D match to TRBD1 (6 bases). The V gene lost 3 bases and the J gene lost 3 bases, with 9 bases spanning the gap. Per the germline V gene, CDR1 is KGHSH and CDR2 is LQKENI. This CDR3 is 13 amino acids long. The chain's CDR3 is CASSPGQNYEQYF. In DNA, the CDR3 is TGTGCCAGCTCACCCGGACAGAACTACGAGCAGTACTTC.

The rearrangement uses TRBV11-2 and TRBJ2-7; TRBD2 aligns across 10 bases. V lost 3 bases, J lost 4 bases, and 3 bases stayed unmatched. The CDR3 totals 14 residues. Per the germline V gene, CDR1 is SGHAT and CDR2 is FQNNGV. For the CDR3, the DNA is TGTGCCAGCAGCTTTACTAGCGGGGTGTACGAGCAGTACTTC. Amino acids: CASSFTSGVYEQYF. Drawing the rest from reference TRBV11-2 and TRBJ2-7, the complete variable domain is EAGVAQSPRYKIIEKRQSVAFWCNPISGHATLYWYQQILGQGPKLLIQFQNNGVVDDSQLPKDRFSAERLKGVDSTLKIQPAKLEDSAVYLCASSFTSGVYEQYFGPGTRLTVT.

Remarks on this clone: Other DNA sequences in this sample translate to the same CDR3. V and J are TRBV10-2 and TRBJ1-5; 7 bases fit TRBD1. V dropped 4 bases and J dropped 4; count of bases not matched to a gene: 7. This CDR3 is 15 amino acids long. The germline gives CDR1 WSHSY, CDR2 SAAADI. DNA for the CDR3: TGCGCCAGCAGTGGTCACAGGGGTTCAAATCAGCCCCAGCATTTT. It is translated as CASSGHRGSNQPQHF.

The chain is built from TRBV9 and TRBJ2-7; D might be TRBD1 (6 bases). The germline V and J ends were trimmed by 4 bases and 3 bases, with 11 bases remaining between them. The CDR3 sequence is 13 residues long. Germline V gene data show CDR1 as SGDLS and CDR2 as YYNGEE. The CDR3 protein is CASSPEGDYEQYF. Written as DNA, the CDR3 is TGTGCCAGCAGCCCCGAGGGGGACTACGAGCAGTACTTC. Supplemented by reference TRBV9 and TRBJ2-7, the full variable domain reads DSGVTQTPKHLITATGQRVTLRCSPRSGDLSVYWYQQSLDQGLQFLIQYYNGEERAKGNILERFSAQQFPDLHSELNLSSLELGDSALYFCASSPEGDYEQYFGPGTRLTVT.

The chain uses TRBV6-5 and TRBJ1-5; possible D gene TRBD1, 5 bases. There are 14 residues in the CDR3. Germline V lookup: CDR1 MNHEY, CDR2 SVGAGI. Trimming cost V 6 bases and J 4 bases, with 13 bases left between them. The CDR3 is CASRAGGGNQPQHF. In nucleotides, the CDR3 is TGTGCCAGCAGAGCCGGGGGGGGAAATCAGCCCCAGCATTTT.

V is TRBV5-8 and J is TRBJ2-3; a weak D match, TRBD1 (5 bases). Trimming pared 0 bases from V and 7 bases from J, leaving 9 bases between. Germline values: CDR1 SGHTS, CDR2 YDEGEE. The length of the CDR3 is 13 residues. This CDR3 reads CASSLGGRNTQYF. The DNA of the CDR3 is TGTGCCAGCAGCTTGGGGGGCCGGAATACGCAGTATTTT.

The V and J genes are TRBV12-3 or TRBV12-4 and TRBJ2-7, with unresolved D. The V and J ends lost 2 bases and 7 bases respectively, with 12 bases between them. CDR3 length: 13 amino acids. This CDR3 reads CASSLIVIGEQYF. The DNA for the CDR3 is TGTGCCAGCAGTTTAATAGTAATCGGTGAGCAGTACTTC.

This clone was detected only once. This chain joins TRBV6-4 and TRBJ1-6; D unclear. Germline V gene sequence: CDR1 MRHNA, CDR2 SNTAGT. V was cut by 3 bases and J by 5 bases, with 17 bases left in between. The CDR3 consists of 17 residues. CDR3 residues: CASSDGPGGRNNSPLHF. CDR3 in DNA: TGTGCCAGCAGTGATGGGCCCGGCGGGAGGAATAATTCACCCCTCCACTTT.

The CDR3 region has the DNA TGTGCCAGCCGACAGCCCGTAACCTACGAGCAGTACTTC. Residues: CASRQPVTYEQYF. This chain uses TRBV6-5 with TRBJ2-7; tentative D call: TRBD1 (5 bases). The CDR3 extends over 13 amino acids. CDR1 is MNHEY and CDR2 is SVGAGI in the germline V gene. V dropped 8 bases and J dropped 2 bases, with 13 bases sitting between them.

This clone appeared a few times. Other DNA sequences in this sample translate to the same CDR3. The chain has TRBV5-1 and TRBJ2-2; D unclear. The V gene's germline CDR1 is SGHRS and CDR2 YFSETQ. Between the trimmed V and J ends, which lost 2 bases and 0 bases, there was a span of 8 bases. There are 15 residues in the CDR3. The CDR3, as DNA: TGCGCCAGCAGCTTAGCCGGTCCGAACACCGGGGAGCTGTTTTTT. It yields the protein CASSLAGPNTGELFF. Variable domain in full (rest from reference TRBV5-1 and TRBJ2-2): KAGVTQTPRYLIKTRGQQVTLSCSPISGHRSVSWYQQTPGQGLQFLFEYFSETQRNKGNFPGRFSGRQFSNSRSEMNVSTLELGDSALYLCASSLAGPNTGELFFGEGSRLTVL.

A single count supports this clone. The chain uses TRBV11-3 and TRBJ2-6, with D perhaps matching TRBD1 or TRBD2 (6 bases each). There are 17 residues in the CDR3. Per the germline V gene, CDR1 is SGHNT and CDR2 is YENEEA. Trimming left V 1 base short and J 2 bases short, with 12 bases between. CDR3 nucleotides: TGTGCCAGCAGCTTAGGGCAGGGGAGGACTGGGGCCAACGTCCTGACTTTC. Amino acid sequence: CASSLGQGRTGANVLTF.

V is TRBV19 and J is TRBJ1-4, with TRBD1 matching over 10 bases. The CDR3 runs 14 residues. V lost 11 bases and J lost 3; bases outside the gene matches: 6. Germline V gives CDR1 LNHDA, CDR2 SQIVND (reference sequence). CDR3 region: CASLGQGSNEKLFF. The CDR3 DNA reads as TGTGCCTCGCTGGGACAGGGGTCTAATGAAAAACTGTTTTTT.

The J gene is TRBJ2-6, the V gene TRBV15; D may correspond to TRBD1 or TRBD2 (5 bases each). Trimming removed 2 bases from V and 4 bases from J, with 9 bases in between. Per germline, CDR1 LNHNV and CDR2 YYDKDF (reference sequence). The CDR3 runs to 15 residues. The CDR3 reads CATSRRGTGANVLTF. The DNA of the CDR3 is TGTGCCACCAGCAGAAGAGGGACCGGGGCCAACGTCCTGACTTTC.

The V gene is TRBV2, the J gene TRBJ1-2; a weak D match, TRBD1 (6 bases). Looked up from germline, CDR1 is SNHLY and CDR2 is FYNNEI. This CDR3 spans 14 amino acids. Trimming cost V 2 bases and J 4 bases, with 11 bases left between them. The CDR3 DNA is TGTGCCAGCAGTGAATTAAAGGGGGGCTATGGCTACACCTTC. It translates to CASSELKGGYGYTF.

The chain uses TRBV3-1 (or the pseudogene TRBV3-2) and TRBJ1-3; possible D gene TRBD1, 6 bases. This CDR3 is 14 amino acids long. The V gene lost 4 bases and the J gene lost 8 bases, with 15 bases spanning the gap. CDR1 and CDR2 (germline): LGHDT, YNNKEL (reference sequence). CDR3 DNA sequence: TGTGCCAGCAGCCCCAGCGGGGGCGCGGACACCATATATTTT. Its protein is CASSPSGGADTIYF.